This T cell receptor beta chain originates from a study of regulatory T cells in long-lasting Graves disease. Combining iRepertoire HTBI primers with Arm-PCR of CDR3 regions, the authors built TCR beta libraries. One entry per CDR3 protein results from TCRdb running MiXCR on the multiplex PCR reads. The table includes some 250,000 distinct CDR3 sequences, 15% to 20% detected once. This clonotype has ten or more counts. V lost 7 bases and J lost 4, with 19 bases in between. The CDR3 totals 16 residues. The time point here: newly diagnosed GD, antithyroid drugs for less than 3 months. From RNA extracted from PBMCs, the TCR library was made. These data are also associated with another study on T cells in Graves' hyperthyroidism and ophthalmopathy.

The sequencing here drew on peripheral blood mononuclear cells (PBMCs), taken at new diagnosis, from a patient treated with antithyroid drugs. The chain joins TRBV12-3 or TRBV12-4 to TRBJ2-2, with D unclear. This sequence originates from a woman aged 30 to 39 with Graves disease. CDR3 DNA sequence: TGTGCCAGCAACCGTGGGCAGCCACTATTCACCGGGGAGCTGTTTTTT. It yields the protein CASNRGQPLFTGELFF.